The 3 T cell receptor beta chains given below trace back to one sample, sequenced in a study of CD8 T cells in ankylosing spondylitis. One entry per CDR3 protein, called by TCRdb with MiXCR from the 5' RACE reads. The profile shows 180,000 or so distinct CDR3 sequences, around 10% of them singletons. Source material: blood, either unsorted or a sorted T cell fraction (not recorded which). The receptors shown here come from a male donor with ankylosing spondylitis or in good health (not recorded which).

The CDR3 protein is CASSLGVLVTDTQYF. In nucleotides, the CDR3 is TGTGCCAGCAGCTTGGGGGTCCTGGTCACAGATACGCAGTATTTT. The J gene is TRBJ2-3, the V gene TRBV7-2; possibly TRBD1 or TRBD2 for D (5 bases each). The CDR3 length is 15 residues. Germline values: CDR1 SGHTA, CDR2 FQGNSA. Trimming pared 3 bases from V and 2 bases from J, leaving 12 bases between.

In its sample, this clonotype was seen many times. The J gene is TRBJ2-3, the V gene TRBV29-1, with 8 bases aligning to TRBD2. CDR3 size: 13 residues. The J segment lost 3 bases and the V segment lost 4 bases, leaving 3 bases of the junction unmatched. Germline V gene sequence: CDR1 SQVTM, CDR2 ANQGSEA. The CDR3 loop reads CSVGGGSTDTQYF. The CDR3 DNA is TGCAGCGTTGGCGGGGGGAGTACAGATACGCAGTATTTT.

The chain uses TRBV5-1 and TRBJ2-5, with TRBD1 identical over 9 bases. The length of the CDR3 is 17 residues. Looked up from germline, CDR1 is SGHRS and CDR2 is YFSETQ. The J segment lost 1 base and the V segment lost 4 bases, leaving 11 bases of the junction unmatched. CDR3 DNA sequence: TGCGCCAGCAGCCCGGGACAGGGCAGTCTTATCCAAGAGACCCAGTACTTC. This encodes CASSPGQGSLIQETQYF.